A selection of T cell receptor beta chains follows, all from one sample in a study of shared clonotypes between healthy human individuals. Data came from immunoSEQ multiplex PCR; TCRdb stores just in-frame clones and leaves some out. The data hold around 2,000,000 clones, with roughly 94% observed a single time. The specimen sequenced was naive CD4+ T cells sorted from blood. The receptors originated from a man aged 18-30 years in good health. Each CDR3 is given with its conserved first and last residue. Fields, in order: clone size, V gene, D gene, J gene, CDR3 protein, CDR3 DNA. A D gene is named only where the DNA matches it firmly. A row's size may be missing; if present it is once, few, many or a size class.

>NA|TRBV10-3|NA|TRBJ2-2
CATADKVNGELFF
TGTGCCACCGCTGACAAGGTTAACGGGGAGCTGTTTTTT
>NA|TRBV18|NA|TRBJ2-5
CASSPLDRTETQYF
TGTGCCAGCTCACCTTTAGACCGTACTGAGACCCAGTACTTC
>NA|TRBV5-1|NA|TRBJ2-1
CASSQNPGLSTWEQFF
TGCGCCAGCAGCCAGAACCCGGGACTCTCAACATGGGAGCAGTTCTTC
>NA|TRBV2|NA|TRBJ1-5
CASSSTGWGNQPQHF
TGTGCCAGCAGCTCAACAGGGTGGGGCAATCAGCCCCAGCATTTT
>NA|TRBV5-1|NA|TRBJ2-5
CASSLMSGGSETQYF
TGCGCCAGCAGCCTCATGTCGGGCGGGTCGGAGACCCAGTACTTC
>NA|TRBV28|NA|TRBJ2-5
CASSLSDRRTKETQYF
TGTGCCAGCAGTTTATCGGACAGAAGAACCAAAGAGACCCAGTACTTC
>once|TRBV19|NA|TRBJ1-6
CASQGRVSPLHF
TGTGCCAGCCAGGGACGTGTCTCACCCCTCCACTTT
>NA|TRBV27|TRBD1|TRBJ1-1
CASSRPGQGMNTEAFF
TGTGCCAGCAGCCGCCCGGGACAGGGGATGAACACTGAAGCTTTCTTT
>NA|TRBV7-6|TRBD2|TRBJ2-1
CASSLELGLAKFF
TGTGCCAGCAGCTTAGAGCTGGGACTAGCCAAGTTCTTC
>NA|TRBV4-3|NA|TRBJ2-3
CASSQGLGRPRTDTQYF
TGCGCCAGCAGCCAAGGACTGGGGCGTCCACGCACAGATACGCAGTATTTT
>NA|TRBV19|TRBD1|TRBJ2-7
CASSIGGQSPEQYF
TGTGCCAGTAGTATTGGGGGACAGTCACCCGAGCAGTACTTC
>NA|TRBV6-1|TRBD1|TRBJ2-5
CASITGGETQYF
TGTGCCAGCATTACAGGGGGGGAGACCCAGTACTTC
>NA|TRBV12-5|NA|TRBJ1-1
CASGLVDSPWTEAFF
TGTGCTAGTGGTTTAGTGGACAGCCCGTGGACTGAAGCTTTCTTT
>NA|TRBV10-3|TRBD1|TRBJ1-4
CAISESKGQGAEKLFF
TGTGCCATCAGTGAGTCGAAGGGACAGGGGGCTGAAAAACTGTTTTTT
>NA|TRBV9|TRBD1|TRBJ1-1
CASNADPTGGSSTEAFF
TGTGCCAGCAACGCCGACCCCACAGGGGGTAGTAGCACTGAAGCTTTCTTT
>NA|TRBV7-2|NA|TRBJ2-7
CASSLEETPYEQYF
TGTGCCAGCAGCTTAGAAGAGACACCATACGAGCAGTACTTC
>NA|TRBV10-3|TRBD1|TRBJ1-2
CAISGQAREGYTF
TGTGCCATCAGCGGACAGGCCAGGGAGGGCTACACCTTC
>NA|TRBV15|TRBD1|TRBJ1-3
CATGTGGSGNTIYF
TGTGCCACAGGTACAGGGGGCTCTGGAAACACCATATATTTT
>NA|TRBV27|NA|TRBJ2-4
CASSLRSGTLAKNIQYF
TGTGCCAGCAGTTTAAGGTCAGGGACCTTAGCCAAAAACATTCAGTACTTC
>NA|TRBV25-1|NA|TRBJ1-2
CASSEYGGGGYGYTF
TGTGCCAGCAGTGAATACGGGGGGGGAGGCTATGGCTACACCTTC
>NA|TRBV11-2|TRBD2|TRBJ2-3
CASRELAGGWDTQYF
TGTGCCAGCAGAGAACTAGCGGGAGGATGGGATACGCAGTATTTT
>NA|TRBV30|NA|TRBJ1-1
CAWDRPLGNTEAFF
TGTGCCTGGGATCGACCCTTAGGGAACACTGAAGCTTTCTTT
>NA|TRBV18|NA|TRBJ2-6
CASSKSEGDVLTF
TGTGCCAGCTCTAAGTCGGAGGGTGACGTCCTGACTTTC
>once|TRBV30|NA|TRBJ1-5
CAWDRGNQPQHF
TGTGCCTGGGATAGGGGGAATCAGCCCCAGCATTTT
>NA|TRBV30|TRBD1|TRBJ1-5
CAWQQGVQPQHF
TGTGCCTGGCAACAGGGGGTTCAGCCCCAGCATTTT
>NA|TRBV10-3|NA|TRBJ2-1
CAISEGRSTYNEQFF
TGTGCCATCAGTGAGGGCAGGAGCACCTACAATGAGCAGTTCTTC
>NA|TRBV28|TRBD1|TRBJ2-7
CASLQGGNYEQYF
TGTGCCAGCTTACAGGGGGGAAACTACGAGCAGTACTTC
>NA|TRBV25-1|NA|TRBJ2-4
CASSGGRGGLAKNIQYF
TGTGCCAGCAGTGGGGGCAGGGGCGGTCTAGCCAAAAACATTCAGTACTTC
>NA|TRBV30|NA|TRBJ2-3
CAWSVPLGLYSSTDTQYF
TGTGCCTGGAGTGTCCCCCTCGGACTTTACTCTAGCACAGATACGCAGTATTTT
>NA|TRBV19|NA|TRBJ1-5
CASRGVRGSYQPQHF
TGTGCCAGTAGAGGGGTCCGGGGGTCGTATCAGCCCCAGCATTTT
>NA|TRBV5-4|NA|TRBJ2-2
CASSNRDSNTGELFF
TGTGCCAGCAGCAACAGGGATTCGAACACCGGGGAGCTGTTTTTT
>NA|TRBV5-4|NA|TRBJ1-1
CASSFWGGTEAFF
TGTGCCAGCAGCTTCTGGGGCGGAACTGAAGCTTTCTTT
>NA|TRBV6-1|TRBD1|TRBJ1-1
CASWDRQGMNTEAFF
TGTGCCAGCTGGGACCGACAGGGGATGAACACTGAAGCTTTCTTT
>once|TRBV6-5|NA|TRBJ2-3
CASAPGRLTDTQYF
TGTGCCAGCGCCCCCGGGAGACTCACAGATACGCAGTATTTT
>NA|TRBV5-6|TRBD1|TRBJ1-4
CASSTRTGSEKLFF
TGTGCCAGCAGCACCCGGACAGGGAGTGAAAAACTGTTTTTT
>NA|TRBV9|TRBD1|TRBJ1-4
CASSIGQATGSEKLFF
TGTGCCAGCAGCATCGGACAGGCGACGGGAAGTGAAAAACTGTTTTTT
>NA|TRBV5-6|NA|TRBJ2-7
CASSFGPGPPRKFTYEQYF
TGTGCCAGCAGCTTTGGGCCGGGACCGCCTAGAAAGTTTACCTACGAGCAGTACTTC